The sequence of this TCR beta chain was determined in a study of vaccination effects on CD4 cells after COVID-19. Produced via immunoSEQ multiplex PCR; TCRdb's table is partial and in-frame only. The table includes about 66,000 clones, about 72% detected once. The CDR3 sequence is 14 residues long. V trimming: 5 bases; J trimming: 6 bases; junction bases outside the gene matches: 5. Per the germline V gene, CDR1 is SNHLY and CDR2 is FYNNEI. Culturing for more than eight days preceded CD4+ T cell isolation. Of note for this clone: Its antigen remains unidentified.

This receptor was identified in a human donor who had a prior SARS-CoV-2 infection. The genes are TRBV2 and TRBJ2-7; 12 bases are a match to TRBD2. The sequenced sample was CD4+ T cells from PBMCs cultured without peptide, obtained before COVID-19 vaccination. The CDR3 DNA reads as TGTGCCAGCAGTCGGACTAGCGGGGCCCGCGAGCAGTACTTC. Translation: CASSRTSGAREQYF.